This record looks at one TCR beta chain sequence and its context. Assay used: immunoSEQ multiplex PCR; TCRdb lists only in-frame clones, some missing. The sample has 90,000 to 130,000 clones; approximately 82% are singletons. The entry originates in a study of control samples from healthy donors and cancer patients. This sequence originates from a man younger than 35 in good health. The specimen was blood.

The DNA of the CDR3 is TGTGCCAGCAGCCTGCTGATGGGGGGAAATAATTCACCCCTCCACTTT. This codes for CASSLLMGGNNSPLHF. The rearrangement links TRBV7-9 to TRBJ1-6; the D gene is possibly TRBD1 (5 bases). Trimming shortened V by 5 bases and J by 5 bases, and 16 bases separated the two germline ends. Per germline, CDR1 SEHNR and CDR2 FQNEAQ (reference sequence). The CDR3 runs 16 residues.